The 3 T cell receptor beta chains listed next were all sequenced from one sample in a study of cytomegalovirus exposure and HLA in healthy donors. The method was immunoSEQ multiplex PCR; TCRdb's version includes in-frame clones alone and lacks a portion of them. The sample carries around 150,000 clones, 88% recorded once. Sequenced: PBMCs. These receptors originate from a woman aged 18-29 years in good health and CMV-seropositive.

The chain combines TRBV28 with TRBJ2-3; TRBD2 might be the D (6 bases). V was cut by 6 bases and J by 2 bases, with 12 bases left in between. The CDR3 is 14 residues long. The germline gives CDR1 MDHEN, CDR2 SYDVKM. CDR3 loop: CASRAGQITDTQYF. CDR3 sequence (DNA): TGTGCCAGCAGGGCGGGGCAGATCACAGATACGCAGTATTTT.

The rearrangement links TRBV19 to TRBJ2-5; 8 bases map to TRBD2. CDR1 is LNHDA and CDR2 is SQIVND in the germline V gene (reference sequence). V was clipped by 3 bases and J by 1 base; unmatched bases: 4. The CDR3 has 15 residues. The CDR3 DNA reads TGTGCCAGTAGTATCGGCGCGGGGGGCCAAGAGACCCAGTACTTC. Its translation is CASSIGAGGQETQYF.

V and J are TRBV30 and TRBJ1-4; D may be TRBD1 (6 bases). V lost 8 bases, J lost 0 bases, and 13 bases lay in between. CDR1 GTSNPN and CDR2 SVGIG come from the germline V gene (reference sequence). The CDR3 consists of 14 residues. The DNA for the CDR3 is TGTGCCGGGGGCGGACTCACAACTAATGAAAAACTGTTTTTT. Amino acid sequence: CAGGGLTTNEKLFF.